This T cell receptor beta chain was obtained from a study of shared clonotypes between healthy human individuals. Study-wide results and caveats: Investigators expected sequencing depth to affect clonotype sharing among donors. Generally, naive subsets came out with larger estimated richness than memory subsets.

Study donors comprised healthy, HIV-negative adults devoid of recent acute infection or vaccination. Caucasian adults living in Nashville, Tennessee, provided all samples. The V gene's germline CDR1 is SGHTA and CDR2 FQGNSA. V lost 0 bases and J 1 base, leaving 9 bases between the germline ends. The CDR3 consists of 15 residues. Produced via immunoSEQ multiplex PCR; TCRdb's table is partial and in-frame only. The data show 950,000 to 1,100,000 clones, roughly 80% seen once. Details on this clone: Antigen unknown.

The sequenced sample was memory CD4+ T cells sorted from blood. Noted subset: CD45RA-negative fraction. The sequence was collected from a man aged 18 to 29 in good health. The chain joins TRBV7-2 to TRBJ2-5; D gene ambiguous. CDR3 residues: CASSLAYGSQETQYF. As DNA, the CDR3 is TGTGCCAGCAGCTTAGCGTATGGTTCCCAAGAGACCCAGTACTTC.